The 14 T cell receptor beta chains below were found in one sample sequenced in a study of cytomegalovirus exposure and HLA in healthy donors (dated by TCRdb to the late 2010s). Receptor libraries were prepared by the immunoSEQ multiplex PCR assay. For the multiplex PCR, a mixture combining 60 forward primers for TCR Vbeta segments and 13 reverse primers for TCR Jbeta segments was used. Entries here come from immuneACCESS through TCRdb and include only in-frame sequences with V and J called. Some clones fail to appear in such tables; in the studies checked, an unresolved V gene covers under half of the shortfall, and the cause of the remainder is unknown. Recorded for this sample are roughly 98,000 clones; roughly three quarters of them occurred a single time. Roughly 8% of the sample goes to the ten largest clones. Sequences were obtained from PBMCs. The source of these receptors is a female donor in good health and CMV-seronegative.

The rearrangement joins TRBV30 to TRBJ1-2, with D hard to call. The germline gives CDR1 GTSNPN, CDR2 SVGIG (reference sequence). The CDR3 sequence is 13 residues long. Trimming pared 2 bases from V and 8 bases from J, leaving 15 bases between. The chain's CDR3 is CAWSPSGEWGYTF. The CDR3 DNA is TGTGCCTGGAGTCCTTCGGGAGAGTGGGGCTACACCTTC.

CDR3 protein: CASSYDRRPGYAFF. CDR3 sequence (DNA): TGTGCCAGCAGTTACGACCGTCGCCCAGGGTACGCTTTCTTT. The chain employs TRBV6-6 and TRBJ1-1, with D perhaps TRBD1 (5 bases). The V end lost 2 bases, the J end lost 11 bases, and 18 bases lay between the germline ends. This CDR3 has 14 amino acids. Germline V CDR1 and CDR2: MNHNY, SVGAGI (reference sequence).

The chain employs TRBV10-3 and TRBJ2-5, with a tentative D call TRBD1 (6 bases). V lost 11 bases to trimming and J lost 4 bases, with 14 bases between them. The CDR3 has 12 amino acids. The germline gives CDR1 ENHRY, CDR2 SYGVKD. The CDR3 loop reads CASWGQGETQYF. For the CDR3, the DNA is TGTGCCTCATGGGGGCAAGGAGAGACCCAGTACTTC.

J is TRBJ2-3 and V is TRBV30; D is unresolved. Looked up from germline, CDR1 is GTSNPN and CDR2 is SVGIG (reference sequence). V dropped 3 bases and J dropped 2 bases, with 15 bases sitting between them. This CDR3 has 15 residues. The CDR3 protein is CAWSLGQRFTDTQYF. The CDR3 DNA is TGTGCCTGGAGCCTAGGTCAGCGCTTCACAGATACGCAGTATTTT.

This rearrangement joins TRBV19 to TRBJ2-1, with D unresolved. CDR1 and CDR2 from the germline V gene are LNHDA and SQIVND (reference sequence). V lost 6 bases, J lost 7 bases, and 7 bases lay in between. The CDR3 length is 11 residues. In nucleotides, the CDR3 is TGTGCCAGTAGCCCCGGGAATGAGCAGTTCTTC. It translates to CASSPGNEQFF.

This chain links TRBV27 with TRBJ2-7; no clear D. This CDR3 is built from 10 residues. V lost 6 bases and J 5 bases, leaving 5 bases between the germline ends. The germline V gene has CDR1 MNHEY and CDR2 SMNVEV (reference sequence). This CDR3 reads CASRRDEQYF. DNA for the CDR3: TGTGCCAGCAGACGGGACGAGCAGTACTTC.

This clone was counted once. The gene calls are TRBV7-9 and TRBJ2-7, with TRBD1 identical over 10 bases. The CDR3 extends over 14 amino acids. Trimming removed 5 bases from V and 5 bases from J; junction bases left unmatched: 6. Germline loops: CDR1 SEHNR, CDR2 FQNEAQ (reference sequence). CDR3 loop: CASSHRDRGHEQYF. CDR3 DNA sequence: TGTGCCAGCAGCCACCGGGACAGGGGTCACGAGCAGTACTTC.

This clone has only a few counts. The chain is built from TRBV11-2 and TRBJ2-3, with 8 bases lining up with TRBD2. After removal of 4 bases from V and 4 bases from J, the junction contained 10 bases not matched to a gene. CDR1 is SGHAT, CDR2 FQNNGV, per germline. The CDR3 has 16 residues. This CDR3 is CASSSMPGLAPDTQYF. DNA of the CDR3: TGTGCCAGCAGCTCCATGCCAGGACTAGCTCCAGATACGCAGTATTTT.

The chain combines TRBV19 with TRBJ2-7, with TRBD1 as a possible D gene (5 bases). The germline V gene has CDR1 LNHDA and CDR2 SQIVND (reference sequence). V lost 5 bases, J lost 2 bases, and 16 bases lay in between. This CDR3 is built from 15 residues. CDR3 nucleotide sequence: TGTGCCAGTAGTCCCCTCGTGGCAGGGACCTACGAGCAGTACTTC. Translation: CASSPLVAGTYEQYF.

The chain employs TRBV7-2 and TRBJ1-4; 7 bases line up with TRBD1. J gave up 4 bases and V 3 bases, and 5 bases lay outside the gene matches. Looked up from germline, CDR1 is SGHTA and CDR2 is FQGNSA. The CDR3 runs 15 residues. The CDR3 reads CASSLQTGFNEKLFF. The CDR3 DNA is TGTGCCAGCAGCTTGCAGACAGGGTTTAATGAAAAACTGTTTTTT.

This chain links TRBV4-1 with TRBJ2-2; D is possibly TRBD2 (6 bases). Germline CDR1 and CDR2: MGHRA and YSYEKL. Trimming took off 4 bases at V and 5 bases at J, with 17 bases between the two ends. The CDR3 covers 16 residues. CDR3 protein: CASSRLAAGWTGELFF. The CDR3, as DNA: TGCGCCAGCAGCCGCCTCGCGGCGGGGTGGACCGGGGAGCTGTTTTTT.

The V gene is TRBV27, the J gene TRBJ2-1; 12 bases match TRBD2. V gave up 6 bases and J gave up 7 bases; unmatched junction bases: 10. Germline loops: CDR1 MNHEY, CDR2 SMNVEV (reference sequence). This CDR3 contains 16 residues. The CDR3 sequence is CASRSSGRAGRNEQFF. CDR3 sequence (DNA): TGTGCCAGCAGATCTAGCGGGAGGGCCGGTAGAAATGAGCAGTTCTTC.

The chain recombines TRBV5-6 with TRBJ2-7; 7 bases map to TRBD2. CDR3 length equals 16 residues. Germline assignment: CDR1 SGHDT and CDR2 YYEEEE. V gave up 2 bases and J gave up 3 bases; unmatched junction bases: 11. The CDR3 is CASSFLSGGRSYEQYF. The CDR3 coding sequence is TGTGCCAGCAGCTTCCTATCGGGGGGAAGGAGCTACGAGCAGTACTTC.

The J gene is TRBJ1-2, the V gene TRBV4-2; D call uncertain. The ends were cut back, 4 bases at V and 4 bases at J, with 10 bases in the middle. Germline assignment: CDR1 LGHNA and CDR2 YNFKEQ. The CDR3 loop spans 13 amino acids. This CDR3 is CASSPRLSYGYTF. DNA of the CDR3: TGTGCCAGCAGCCCCCGACTATCCTATGGCTACACCTTC.